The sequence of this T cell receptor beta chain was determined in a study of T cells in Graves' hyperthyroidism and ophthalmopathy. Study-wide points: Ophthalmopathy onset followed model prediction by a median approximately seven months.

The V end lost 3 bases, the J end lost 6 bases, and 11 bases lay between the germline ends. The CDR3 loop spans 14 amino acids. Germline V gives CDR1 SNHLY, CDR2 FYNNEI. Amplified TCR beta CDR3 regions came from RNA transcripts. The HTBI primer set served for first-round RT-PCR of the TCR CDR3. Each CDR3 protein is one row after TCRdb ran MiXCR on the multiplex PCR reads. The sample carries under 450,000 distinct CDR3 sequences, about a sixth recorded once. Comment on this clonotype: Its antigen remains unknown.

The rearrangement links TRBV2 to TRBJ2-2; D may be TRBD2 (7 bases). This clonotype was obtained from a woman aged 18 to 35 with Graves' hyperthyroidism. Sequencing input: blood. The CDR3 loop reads CASSDSGGPGELFF. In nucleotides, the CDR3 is TGTGCCAGCAGTGACTCCGGGGGGCCCGGGGAGCTGTTTTTT.